This T cell receptor beta chain derives from a study of blood T cells in healthy people across ages. Overall study context: Capture by template switching was about one barcoded beta molecule per two T cells.

Together with a sample-barcoded 5' primer, a J-beta primer mix was included in a second PCR lasting about 6 to 12 cycles. Using its own MiXCR run on the 5' RACE reads, TCRdb lists one record per CDR3 protein. The profile shows approximately 960,000 distinct CDR3 sequences, about 28% of them singletons. Germline assignment: CDR1 LGHNA and CDR2 YSLEER. The CDR3 sequence is 13 residues long. Trimming removed 0 bases from V and 7 bases from J, with 7 bases in between. This sample was shared with a second study, whose subject was T cells of mothers and their children.

The clonotype was recovered from a middle-aged woman in good health. The chain employs TRBV4-3 and TRBJ1-5; D unresolved. Sequenced input: blood. The CDR3 nucleotides are TGCGCCAGCAGCCAAGATAACGGGCAGCCCCAGCATTTT. Translated: CASSQDNGQPQHF.